One sample yielded the 21 T cell receptor beta chains listed below, sequenced in a study of regulatory T cells in long-lasting Graves disease. Arm-PCR of CDR3 regions and iRepertoire HTBI primers were the basis on which TCR beta libraries were built. TCRdb reprocessed the multiplex PCR reads with MiXCR, giving one entry per CDR3 protein. The table has some 500,000 distinct CDR3 sequences, around 15% seen once. Sample time point: newly diagnosed GD, antithyroid drugs for less than 3 months. The authors made the TCR library using RNA they extracted from PBMCs. This same sample was also part of a study on T cells in Graves' hyperthyroidism and ophthalmopathy.

The material sequenced was peripheral blood mononuclear cells (PBMCs), taken at new diagnosis, from a patient treated with antithyroid drugs. The receptors were gathered from a woman aged 40-65 years with Graves disease.

The table lists this clonotype with many counts. V usage is TRBV12-3 or TRBV12-4 and J usage is TRBJ2-3; weak D call: TRBD2 (6 bases). CDR3 length equals 14 residues. The V and J ends lost 3 bases and 6 bases respectively, with 13 bases between them. In DNA, the CDR3 is TGTGCCAGCAGTTTCGGGGGTCCTTCGGATACGCAGTATTTT. As protein: CASSFGGPSDTQYF.

Many counts were recorded for this clonotype. The V gene is TRBV7-9, the J gene TRBJ1-1; 7 bases are a match to TRBD1. Germline CDR1 is SEHNR and CDR2 is FQNEAQ (reference sequence). Trimming took 2 bases from V and 0 from J; bases not matched to a gene: 3. The CDR3 is 15 residues long. CDR3: CASSLYRGMNTEAFF. CDR3 sequence (DNA): TGTGCCAGCAGCTTATACAGGGGAATGAACACTGAAGCTTTCTTT. Full variable domain (remainder filled in from reference TRBV7-9 and TRBJ1-1): DTGVSQNPRHKITKRGQNVTFRCDPISEHNRLYWYRQTLGQGPEFLTYFQNEAQLEKSRLLSDRFSAERPKGSFSTLEIQRTEQGDSAMYLCASSLYRGMNTEAFFGQGTRLTVV.

Details on this clonotype: A read error may be the cause here, since a much bigger clone is one base away. This chain links TRBV20-1 with TRBJ2-3; D is ambiguous. Trimming shortened V by 3 bases and J by 8 bases, and 15 bases separated the two germline ends. The CDR3 covers 13 residues. The germline V gene encodes CDR1 DFQATT and CDR2 SNEGSKA (reference sequence). For the CDR3, the DNA is TGCAGTGCTAGTGTGTCTGCCAGAGGTACGCAGTATTTT. Amino acid sequence: CSASVSARGTQYF.

CDR3 DNA sequence: TGTGCCAGCAGTGAAATCGGGACATACACTGAAGCTTTCTTT. It yields the protein CASSEIGTYTEAFF. The rearrangement uses TRBV6-2 or TRBV6-3 and TRBJ1-1, with D perhaps matching TRBD1 (6 bases). Per the germline V gene, CDR1 is MNHEY and CDR2 is SVGEGT. The CDR3 is 14 residues long. V lost 5 bases and J lost 3, with 13 bases in between.

This clonotype was counted at least ten times. The rearrangement uses TRBV7-3 and TRBJ1-2, with D maybe TRBD1 (6 bases). Per germline, CDR1 SGHTA and CDR2 FQGTGA. The V end was cut by 5 bases, the J end by 3 bases, with 28 bases between. The CDR3 is 19 residues long. The CDR3 region has the DNA TGTGCCAGCAGCCCGAGATTAGGACAACCAGGGGAGGCGGACTATGGCTACACCTTC. Amino acid sequence: CASSPRLGQPGEADYGYTF.

This clonotype was seen at least ten times. The rearrangement joins TRBV28 to TRBJ2-4, with D maybe TRBD2 (5 bases). This CDR3 has 13 amino acids. Germline CDR1 is MDHEN and CDR2 is SYDVKM. V dropped 3 bases and J dropped 7 bases, with 10 bases sitting between them. CDR3 bases: TGTGCCAGCAGTTTTGGAGGCGGGAACATTCAGTACTTC. It yields the protein CASSFGGGNIQYF. Filled out from reference TRBV28 and TRBJ2-4, the complete variable domain reads DVKVTQSSRYLVKRTGEKVFLECVQDMDHENMFWYRQDPGLGLRLIYFSYDVKMKEKGDIPEGYSVSREKKERFSLILESASTNQTSMYLCASSFGGGNIQYFGAGTRLSVL.

V is TRBV10-2 and J is TRBJ1-5, with no clear D. Germline V gene lookup returns CDR1 WSHSY and CDR2 SAAADI. The CDR3 spans 13 residues. Trimming shortened V by 0 bases and J by 5 bases, and 5 bases separated the two germline ends. The CDR3 reads CASSESYDQPQHF. CDR3 coding DNA: TGCGCCAGCAGTGAGTCGTACGATCAGCCCCAGCATTTT.

Ten or more counts support this clonotype. The chain couples TRBV5-1 to TRBJ1-2, with 9 positions matching TRBD1. Germline V lookup: CDR1 SGHRS, CDR2 YFSETQ. J lost 4 bases, V lost 1 base, and 11 bases had no gene match. This CDR3 contains 17 residues. The CDR3 sequence is CASSLYPGQGSFYGYTF. The DNA of the CDR3 is TGCGCCAGCAGCTTGTACCCGGGACAGGGATCGTTCTATGGCTACACCTTC.

This clonotype occurred many times. V and J are TRBV5-1 and TRBJ2-7; 7 bases map to TRBD1. This CDR3 comprises 15 residues. Germline V gene data show CDR1 as SGHRS and CDR2 as YFSETQ. The junction had 14 bases not matched to a gene; V was cut back by 6 bases and J by 5 bases. DNA of the CDR3: TGCGCCAGCAACTCGGTGGGGACAGTCCGGAACGAGCAGTACTTC. Its translation is CASNSVGTVRNEQYF.

This clonotype came up many times. The chain uses TRBV20-1 and TRBJ2-7, with a possible D match to TRBD1 (6 bases). CDR3 length: 12 residues. Germline CDR1 reads DFQATT; CDR2 reads SNEGSKA (reference sequence). V was trimmed by 5 bases and J by 7 bases, leaving 15 bases between them. CDR3 loop: CSAGGRRQEQYF. The CDR3, as DNA: TGCAGTGCTGGGGGCAGGCGCCAAGAGCAGTACTTC.

At least ten counts were recorded for this clonotype. The chain is built from TRBV28 and TRBJ2-7, with TRBD1 identical over 9 bases. The CDR3 sequence is 13 residues long. Unmatched junction bases numbered 3, after V lost 2 bases and J lost 7 bases. Germline CDR1 MDHEN, CDR2 SYDVKM. As DNA, the CDR3 is TGTGCCAGCAGTTTAAGGACAGGGGAAGAGCAGTACTTC. This sequence encodes CASSLRTGEEQYF.

This clonotype occurred many times. This chain joins TRBV7-9 and TRBJ2-7; 8 nucleotides line up with TRBD1. This CDR3 comprises 15 residues. Per germline, CDR1 SEHNR and CDR2 FQNEAQ (reference sequence). J gave up 6 bases and V 6 bases, and 13 bases lay outside the gene matches. Here the CDR3 reads CASRHAARGQGEQYF. The CDR3 bases are TGTGCCAGCAGACACGCGGCCAGGGGGCAGGGCGAGCAGTACTTC.

This clonotype was observed a few times. This chain links TRBV7-6 with TRBJ1-3, with a possible D match to TRBD1 (5 bases). The CDR3 length is 16 residues. Germline V gives CDR1 SGHVS, CDR2 FNYEAQ. Trimming removed 5 bases at V and 2 bases at J, with 16 bases between. Here the CDR3 DNA reads TGTGCCAGCAGCGCCCTGGGAGGGGACGCTGGAAACACCATATATTTT. This translates into CASSALGGDAGNTIYF.

Worth noting for this clonotype: A single base separates this from a much larger clone, so it may be a read error. The gene calls are TRBV7-8 and TRBJ1-2; perhaps TRBD1 as D (6 bases). This CDR3 is 15 amino acids long. The V gene's germline CDR1 is SGHVS and CDR2 FQNEAQ. CDR3 sequence (DNA): TGTGCCAGCAGCTTAGTAGGGGGGAGTAGGGATGGCTACGCCTTC. This sequence encodes CASSLVGGSRDGYAF.

The V gene is TRBV28, the J gene TRBJ1-6; a weak D match, TRBD1 (6 bases). The germline gives CDR1 MDHEN, CDR2 SYDVKM. This CDR3 region has 14 residues. The ends were cut back, 5 bases at V and 15 bases at J, with 20 bases in the middle. The CDR3: CASSPAPRGMSLHF. The CDR3, as DNA: TGTGCCAGCAGTCCCGCCCCTAGGGGGATGAGCCTCCACTTT.

This clonotype was detected many times. This chain connects TRBV7-2 to TRBJ2-3, with TRBD2 matching 11 bases. CDR3 length equals 15 residues. V lost 5 bases and J lost 5; bases outside the gene matches: 6. Germline CDR1 SGHTA, CDR2 FQGNSA. This chain's CDR3 is CASSTIAGGLDTQYF. CDR3 nucleotide sequence: TGTGCCAGCAGCACTATAGCGGGGGGGCTAGATACGCAGTATTTT. The full variable domain, in which reference TRBV7-2 and TRBJ2-3 provide the parts outside the CDR3, is GAGVSQSPSNKVTEKGKDVELRCDPISGHTALYWYRQSLGQGLEFLIYFQGNSAPDKSGLPSDRFSAERTGGSVSTLTIQRTQQEDSAVYLCASSTIAGGLDTQYFGPGTRLTVL.

There are a few counts of this clonotype. The chain links TRBV12-3 or TRBV12-4 to TRBJ1-5; D unresolved. The CDR3 spans 12 residues. Between the trimmed V and J ends, which lost 1 base and 9 bases, there was a span of 7 bases. The CDR3 loop is CASSLESRPQHF. CDR3 coding DNA: TGTGCCAGCAGTTTAGAGAGTCGGCCCCAGCATTTT.

This clonotype occurred many times. The gene calls are TRBV27 and TRBJ1-1, with D possibly being TRBD1 (6 bases). Trimming removed 4 bases at V and 4 bases at J, with 16 bases between. CDR1 and CDR2 from the germline V gene are MNHEY and SMNVEV (reference sequence). CDR3 size: 15 residues. The CDR3 sequence is CASSSLGGGVTEAFF. CDR3 coding DNA: TGTGCCAGCAGTTCCCTCGGGGGCGGTGTCACTGAAGCTTTCTTT.

The chain combines TRBV7-9 with TRBJ1-2; D not certain. The CDR3 spans 11 residues. Trimming pared 5 bases from V and 7 bases from J, leaving 8 bases between. Germline V gene lookup returns CDR1 SEHNR and CDR2 FQNEAQ (reference sequence). The CDR3 region is CASSRLLGYTF. The CDR3 DNA sequence: TGTGCCAGCAGCCGACTCCTTGGCTACACCTTC.

This clonotype was picked up many times. J is TRBJ2-3 and V is TRBV7-3; the D is unclear. The CDR3 consists of 13 residues. The germline CDR1 and CDR2 sequences are SGHTA and FQGTGA. V was cut by 3 bases and J by 3 bases, with 7 bases left in between. The CDR3, as DNA: TGTGCCAGCAGCTTTGGGATGACAGATACGCAGTATTTT. This encodes CASSFGMTDTQYF. Full variable domain (remainder filled in from reference TRBV7-3 and TRBJ2-3): GAGVSQTPSNKVTEKGKYVELRCDPISGHTALYWYRQSLGQGPEFLIYFQGTGAADDSGLPNDRFFAVRPEGSVSTLKIQRTERGDSAVYLCASSFGMTDTQYFGPGTRLTVL.

This clonotype was counted ten times or more. The chain's CDR3 is CASRPGGIPQPQHF. The CDR3 DNA follows: TGTGCCAGCAGACCTGGGGGGATTCCTCAGCCCCAGCATTTT. The chain combines TRBV6-1 with TRBJ1-5, with D tentatively TRBD1 (5 bases). The CDR3 sequence is 14 residues long. The germline V and J ends were trimmed by 6 bases and 6 bases, with 15 bases remaining between them. The germline gives CDR1 MNHNS, CDR2 SASEGT.